The 19 T cell receptor beta chains below all came from one sample that was sequenced in a study of T cell responses to AZD1222 COVID-19 vaccine. Method: immunoSEQ multiplex PCR; TCRdb's copy keeps in-frame clones and lacks some. In the table there are approximately 150,000 clones, 75% to 95% of which are singletons. The sample here was peripheral blood, taken 28 days after the second AZD1222 dose. Receptor source: an adult who received the AZD1222 COVID-19 vaccine.

CDR3 in amino acids: CASSLGLAGLGKGETQYF. The CDR3 coding sequence is TGTGCCAGCAGCTTGGGCCTAGCGGGGTTGGGGAAGGGAGAGACCCAGTACTTC. The V and J genes are TRBV5-4 and TRBJ2-5, with TRBD2 matching over 9 bases. This CDR3 has 18 residues. J was trimmed by 4 bases and V by 0 bases; bases with no gene match: 13. Per germline, CDR1 SGHNT and CDR2 YYREEE (reference sequence).

The J gene is TRBJ2-7, the V gene TRBV5-1; D is tentatively TRBD1 or TRBD2 (5 bases each). Germline CDR1 is SGHRS and CDR2 is YFSETQ. V lost 4 bases, J lost 0 bases, and 17 bases lay in between. This CDR3 comprises 16 residues. The CDR3 here is CASSRVYGTDSYEQYF. The CDR3, as DNA: TGCGCCAGCAGCCGTGTATACGGGACGGACTCCTACGAGCAGTACTTC.

The rearrangement links TRBV5-1 to TRBJ2-1; 8 bases map to TRBD1. V lost 0 bases, J lost 8 bases, and 7 bases stayed unmatched. The germline CDR1 and CDR2 sequences are SGHRS and YFSETQ. The CDR3 extends over 15 amino acids. CDR3 sequence reads: CASSLEKNRGDEQFF. For the CDR3, the DNA is TGCGCCAGCAGCTTGGAAAAAAACAGGGGGGATGAGCAGTTCTTC. The full variable domain, with the rest looked up from reference TRBV5-1 and TRBJ2-1, is KAGVTQTPRYLIKTRGQQVTLSCSPISGHRSVSWYQQTPGQGLQFLFEYFSETQRNKGNFPGRFSGRQFSNSRSEMNVSTLELGDSALYLCASSLEKNRGDEQFFGPGTRLTVL.

V and J are TRBV18 and TRBJ1-1; a possible D gene is TRBD1 (5 bases). The germline gives CDR1 KGHSH, CDR2 LQKENI. The V and J ends lost 3 bases and 1 base respectively, with 12 bases between them. The CDR3 extends over 15 amino acids. The CDR3 bases are TGTGCCAGCTCACCGGTGGGGCTCTCGAACACTGAAGCTTTCTTT. Protein product: CASSPVGLSNTEAFF.

This clone appeared once. The CDR3 protein is CASSYSPLAPHEQYV. The CDR3 region has the DNA TGTGCCAGCAGTTACTCGCCACTAGCGCCCCACGAGCAGTACGTC. The chain combines TRBV6-2 or TRBV6-3 with TRBJ2-7, with TRBD2 matching 7 bases. The V gene's germline CDR1 is MNHEY and CDR2 SVGEGT. Losses at the gene ends were 0 bases for V and 5 bases for J; bases not matched to a gene: 7. This CDR3 spans 15 amino acids.

The chain carries TRBV6-5 and TRBJ1-2; D perhaps matches TRBD1 (5 bases). V shed 1 base and J shed 4 bases, with 13 bases lying between them. The germline V gene has CDR1 MNHEY and CDR2 SVGAGI. This CDR3 has 15 amino acids. As DNA, the CDR3 is TGTGCCAGCAGTTACTGGCAGGGTCGGGGCTATGGCTACACCTTC. It specifies CASSYWQGRGYGYTF.

This sequence joins TRBV5-1 and TRBJ1-1; 10 nucleotides align to TRBD1. The CDR3 is 17 residues long. The germline V gene encodes CDR1 SGHRS and CDR2 YFSETQ. V was clipped by 3 bases and J by 5 bases; unmatched bases: 13. In DNA, the CDR3 is TGCGCCAGCAGCTCGTTCTTCCCGGGACAGGGGCGGACTGAAGCTTTCTTT. Translating it yields CASSSFFPGQGRTEAFF.

The V gene is TRBV9, the J gene TRBJ2-2; TRBD2 matches at 11 bases. The germline V gene has CDR1 SGDLS and CDR2 YYNGEE. The CDR3 consists of 15 residues. V shed 4 bases and J 13 bases; nucleotides not matched to a gene: 12. The CDR3 nucleotides read TGTGCCAGCAGCCCACAGGGACTAGCGGCTAGTGCGCTGTTTTTT. Amino acid sequence: CASSPQGLAASALFF.

The CDR3 DNA reads TGTGCCAGCAGTTACAAGGGGGGCAAGTCACCCCTCCACTTT. The encoded protein is CASSYKGGKSPLHF. The chain recombines TRBV6-5 with TRBJ1-6; a possible D gene is TRBD1 (6 bases). CDR1 and CDR2 (germline): MNHEY, SVGAGI. The CDR3 length is 14 residues. V lost 2 bases and J 10 bases, leaving 12 bases between the germline ends.

This clone was counted once. V gene TRBV10-2 combines with J gene TRBJ2-2; D tentatively fits TRBD1 or TRBD2 (7 bases each). The CDR3 spans 14 residues. Per germline, CDR1 WSHSY and CDR2 SAAADI. Trimming pared 8 bases from V and 7 bases from J, leaving 17 bases between. This CDR3 reads CASQSGGAGGELFF. In nucleotides, the CDR3 is TGCGCCAGCCAATCAGGGGGGGCCGGCGGGGAGCTGTTTTTT.

There are a few counts of this clone. V usage is TRBV18 and J usage is TRBJ2-7; D remains unclear. The CDR3 has 17 amino acids. V was cut by 3 bases and J by 2 bases, with 20 bases left in between. Germline CDR1 and CDR2: KGHSH and LQKENI. DNA for the CDR3: TGTGCCAGCTCACCCGCCTCTAGGAGCTACCCCCCCTACGAGCAGTACTTC. This translates into CASSPASRSYPPYEQYF.

The chain combines TRBV5-1 with TRBJ2-7; D might be TRBD1 (6 bases). Per germline, CDR1 SGHRS and CDR2 YFSETQ. The CDR3 is 15 residues long. V lost 4 bases to trimming and J lost 2 bases, with 16 bases between them. The CDR3: CASSPTGTSPYEQYF. The CDR3 DNA is TGCGCCAGCAGCCCAACAGGGACCTCTCCCTACGAGCAGTACTTC. Variable domain in full (rest from reference TRBV5-1 and TRBJ2-7): KAGVTQTPRYLIKTRGQQVTLSCSPISGHRSVSWYQQTPGQGLQFLFEYFSETQRNKGNFPGRFSGRQFSNSRSEMNVSTLELGDSALYLCASSPTGTSPYEQYFGPGTRLTVT.

The chain joins TRBV11-2 to TRBJ1-3; no clear D gene. The V gene's germline CDR1 is SGHAT and CDR2 FQNNGV. V was clipped by 4 bases and J by 0 bases, with 13 bases between them. The CDR3 contains 16 residues. This CDR3 reads CASSSSGSFSGNTIYF. The CDR3 DNA sequence: TGTGCCAGCAGCTCCTCGGGCAGCTTCTCTGGAAACACCATATATTTT.

This clone occurred a few times. The chain combines TRBV5-1 with TRBJ2-1, with D tentatively TRBD1 (5 bases). Per the germline V gene, CDR1 is SGHRS and CDR2 is YFSETQ. V lost 5 bases, J lost 0 bases, and 12 bases lay in between. This CDR3 is 15 amino acids long. The CDR3: CASRWGQSSYNEQFF. CDR3 sequence (DNA): TGCGCCAGCAGATGGGGCCAGTCCTCCTACAATGAGCAGTTCTTC.

The V gene is TRBV6-5, the J gene TRBJ1-2; D not resolved. Germline-derived CDR1 and CDR2 are MNHEY and SVGAGI. Trimming removed 5 bases from V and 4 bases from J, with 14 bases in between. The CDR3 runs to 14 residues. The CDR3: CASSQRTEGYGYTF. Here the CDR3 DNA reads TGTGCCAGCAGTCAACGGACCGAAGGCTATGGCTACACCTTC.

The chain combines TRBV3-1 (or the pseudogene TRBV3-2) with TRBJ1-1; 9 nucleotides line up with TRBD1. This CDR3 spans 14 amino acids. Germline V gene data show CDR1 as LGHDT and CDR2 as YNNKEL (reference sequence). The ends lost 4 bases at V and 7 bases at J; junction bases unmatched: 7. In DNA form, the CDR3 reads TGTGCCAGCAGCCCCTGGACAGGGGCGAATGAAGCTTTCTTT. This gives the protein CASSPWTGANEAFF.

CDR3 nucleotides: TGCGCCAGCAGCCATCCTAGCGGGGGGGCCCCGGGAGAGACCCAGTACTTC. It yields the protein CASSHPSGGAPGETQYF. This chain uses TRBV4-1 with TRBJ2-5, with TRBD2 matching 12 bases. Germline lookup yields CDR1 MGHRA and CDR2 YSYEKL. The CDR3 covers 17 residues. V dropped 3 bases and J dropped 4; count of bases not matched to a gene: 9.

The V call is TRBV18, the J call TRBJ2-1, with a tentative D call TRBD1 (6 bases). CDR1 is KGHSH and CDR2 is LQKENI in the germline V gene. CDR3 length: 15 amino acids. Trimming took 3 bases from V and 4 from J, leaving 13 bases between them. Written as DNA, the CDR3 is TGTGCCAGCTCACCTACTCCGCAGGGGTACAATGAGCAGTTCTTC. Amino acid sequence: CASSPTPQGYNEQFF. Using reference TRBV18 and TRBJ2-1 for the parts outside the CDR3, the full variable domain is NAGVMQNPRHLVRRRGQEARLRCSPMKGHSHVYWYRQLPEEGLKFMVYLQKENIIDESGMPKERFSAEFPKEGPSILRIQQVVRGDSAAYFCASSPTPQGYNEQFFGPGTRLTVL.

The V gene is TRBV3-1 (or the pseudogene TRBV3-2), the J gene TRBJ1-2; 9 bases line up with TRBD1. This CDR3 contains 14 residues. The junction had 5 bases not matched to a gene; V was cut back by 4 bases and J by 5 bases. CDR1 LGHDT and CDR2 YNNKEL come from the germline V gene (reference sequence). The CDR3 nucleotides read TGTGCCAGCAGCCGCGACAGGGGGGCGTATGGCTACACCTTC. This encodes CASSRDRGAYGYTF.